These T cell receptor beta chains were read from a single sample in a study of T cells expressing NK-cell markers. From its re-call of the 5' RACE reads, TCRdb lists each CDR3 protein once, without DNA. Its listing shows 500,000 or so distinct CDR3 sequences. Sequenced input: blood T cells: a sorted CD56 or NKG2C T cell subset, CD4+ or CD8+ T cells, or bulk PBMC T cells (not recorded which). The receptors originated from a young man in good health. Both conserved end residues are part of each CDR3.

V gene	J gene	CDR3 protein
TRBV11-2	TRBJ2-7	CASSLGTGTLNLGEQYF
TRBV18	TRBJ1-1	CASSPPVVTGTEAFF
TRBV10-3	TRBJ2-7	CAISGDRAYEQYF
TRBV7-2	TRBJ2-2	CASVARRGNTGELFF
TRBV18	TRBJ2-3	CASSPGLHSTDTQYF
TRBV5-1	TRBJ2-1	CASSLDGRSGNEQFF
TRBV20-1	TRBJ2-3	CSARVDDGGTDTQYF
TRBV29-1	TRBJ1-1	CSVARGLLGDTEAFF
TRBV12-3/TRBV12-4	TRBJ2-2	CASKPPKYTGELFF
TRBV5-1	TRBJ2-1	CASSPRQGSSDEQFF
TRBV11-2	TRBJ2-4	CASSPRPGAKNIQYF
TRBV5-1	TRBJ2-5	CASSLGAGTGETQYF
TRBV4-2	TRBJ2-1	CASSQGLALNNEQFF
TRBV7-9	TRBJ1-1	CASSNSGPDEAFF
TRBV30	TRBJ2-7	CAWSPQGLGEQYF
TRBV29-1	TRBJ2-1	CSVVGRLANNEQFF
TRBV7-3	TRBJ2-1	CASSLRPLAGDEQFF
TRBV12-3/TRBV12-4	TRBJ2-7	CASSQAGTAYEQYF
TRBV7-9	TRBJ1-6	CASSLSIDNSPLHF
TRBV9	TRBJ2-1	CASSGGTGVNNEQFF
TRBV7-9	TRBJ2-1	CASSLRPGRSNEQFF
TRBV4-3	TRBJ2-3	CASSQDLRVRGTDTQYF
TRBV25-1	TRBJ1-6	CASSGVGTVYSPLHF
TRBV24-1	TRBJ2-3	CATSVPGADTQYF
TRBV6-2/TRBV6-3	TRBJ1-4	CASSHRGTANEKLFF
TRBV9	TRBJ2-3	CASSVVASGSTDTQYF
TRBV11-1	TRBJ1-1	CASRPTTGVKMNTEAFF
TRBV9	TRBJ2-1	CASSPRTATSYNEQFF
TRBV5-1	TRBJ2-1	CASSEGQGPVKGQFF
TRBV7-9	TRBJ2-1	CASSLGGLAGGYEQFF
TRBV9	TRBJ2-1	CASSVVGSSADEQFF
TRBV10-3	TRBJ1-1	CAISESMREPTNTEAFF